The next 29 T cell receptor beta chains were all read from a single sample in a study of regulatory T cells in long-lasting Graves disease. Time point in this sample: newly diagnosed GD, antithyroid drugs for less than 3 months. Preparation of the TCR library used RNA extracted from PBMCs. Combining iRepertoire HTBI primers with Arm-PCR of CDR3 regions, the authors built TCR beta libraries. Each CDR3 protein gets one entry after TCRdb re-called the multiplex PCR reads with MiXCR. The data hold roughly 610,000 distinct CDR3 sequences, with around 17% observed a single time. This sample also belongs to another study, concerning T cells in Graves' hyperthyroidism and ophthalmopathy.

The starting material was peripheral blood mononuclear cells (PBMCs), obtained at new diagnosis, from a patient treated with antithyroid drugs. All receptors derive from a woman aged 25 to 45 with Graves disease.

The chain uses TRBV7-6 and TRBJ2-6, with D uncertain. Per germline, CDR1 SGHVS and CDR2 FNYEAQ. Trimming took 4 bases from V and 4 from J, leaving 14 bases between them. This CDR3 region has 16 residues. The CDR3 here is CASSSRLGVGANVLTF. CDR3 DNA: TGTGCCAGCAGCTCCCGCCTTGGTGTGGGGGCCAACGTCCTGACTTTC.

This clonotype was recorded many times. V usage is TRBV28 and J usage is TRBJ1-2; D is uncertain. The V gene lost 2 bases and the J gene lost 2 bases, with 9 bases spanning the gap. Germline assignment: CDR1 MDHEN and CDR2 SYDVKM. The CDR3 spans 14 residues. The CDR3 DNA sequence: TGTGCCAGCAGTTTAATCGCAGGAAACTATGGCTACACCTTC. Residues: CASSLIAGNYGYTF.

The CDR3 DNA is TGCGCCAGCAGCCTGACGGGGGGCGCGTCCTACGAGCAGTACTTC. This sequence encodes CASSLTGGASYEQYF. This chain uses TRBV5-1 with TRBJ2-7; D perhaps matches TRBD2 (7 bases). CDR1 is SGHRS and CDR2 is YFSETQ in the germline V gene. This CDR3 is built from 15 residues. V lost 4 bases and J lost 1, with 15 bases in between.

In its sample, this clonotype was seen a few times. This may be a read error, as it is one base from a much larger clone. Because the CDR3 is missing its conserved closing phenylalanine or tryptophan, this is likely a read error. This rearrangement joins TRBV6-1 to TRBJ2-5; no clear D gene. Looked up from germline, CDR1 is MNHNS and CDR2 is SASEGT. CDR3 length: 17 amino acids. The ends were cut back, 7 bases at V and 5 bases at J, with 26 bases in the middle. The CDR3 coding sequence is TGTGCCAGCACCCTACGAAGGGTGGGCCTCGCTGGGGAGACCCAGTACCTC. It codes for CASTLRRVGLAGETQYL.

The V gene is TRBV12-5, the J gene TRBJ1-3, with unresolved D. There are 16 residues in the CDR3. Germline V gene lookup returns CDR1 LGHNT and CDR2 FRNRAP. Trimming removed 0 bases at V and 3 bases at J, with 12 bases between. The DNA for the CDR3 is TGTGCTAGTGGTTTGGTACCCTCCTGGTTTGGAAACACCATATATTTT. Its protein product is CASGLVPSWFGNTIYF.

The genes are TRBV5-6 and TRBJ2-7; D is unclear. The CDR3 sequence is 13 residues long. Germline loops: CDR1 SGHDT, CDR2 YYEEEE. The germline V and J ends were trimmed by 2 bases and 2 bases, with 8 bases remaining between them. The CDR3 sequence: CASSFGVTYEQYF. DNA for the CDR3: TGTGCCAGCAGCTTCGGCGTAACCTACGAGCAGTACTTC. The full variable domain, its missing parts supplied by reference TRBV5-6 and TRBJ2-7, is DAGVTQSPTHLIKTRGQQVTLRCSPKSGHDTVSWYQQALGQGPQFIFQYYEEEERQRGNFPDRFSGHQFPNYSSELNVNALLLGDSALYLCASSFGVTYEQYFGPGTRLTVT.

This clonotype was counted only a few times. The V and J genes are TRBV7-9 and TRBJ2-3; D possibly corresponds to TRBD2 (6 bases). Looked up from germline, CDR1 is SEHNR and CDR2 is FQNEAQ (reference sequence). The length of the CDR3 is 16 residues. Deletions cut 1 base from V and 4 bases from J, with 15 bases between. The CDR3 coding sequence is TGTGCCAGCAGCTTAGGTATTGGGACTTCCCCAGATACGCAGTATTTT. Its protein is CASSLGIGTSPDTQYF.

This clonotype appeared many times. The gene calls are TRBV7-2 and TRBJ1-5; no firm D call. The CDR3 covers 15 residues. The V end lost 5 bases, the J end lost 0 bases, and 11 bases lay between the germline ends. Germline assignment: CDR1 SGHTA and CDR2 FQGNSA. CDR3 sequence (DNA): TGTGCCAGCAGCCCGGGCCCCTATAGCAATCAGCCCCAGCATTTT. This translates into CASSPGPYSNQPQHF.

This clonotype was seen repeatedly, ten times or more. This rearrangement joins TRBV28 to TRBJ2-1, with 9 bases fitting TRBD2. The CDR3 covers 19 residues. CDR1 is MDHEN, CDR2 SYDVKM, per germline. V shed 1 base, J shed 8 bases, and the junction held 18 bases outside the gene matches. CDR3 sequence: CASSLSYSAGGKGLYEQFF. In DNA, the CDR3 is TGTGCCAGCAGTTTATCCTATTCAGCGGGAGGCAAGGGTTTATATGAGCAGTTCTTC. Looking up the rest from reference TRBV28 and TRBJ2-1 gives the full variable domain: DVKVTQSSRYLVKRTGEKVFLECVQDMDHENMFWYRQDPGLGLRLIYFSYDVKMKEKGDIPEGYSVSREKKERFSLILESASTNQTSMYLCASSLSYSAGGKGLYEQFFGPGTRLTVL.

This chain connects TRBV9 to TRBJ2-6; 10 bases match TRBD2. The CDR3 consists of 17 residues. Germline V gives CDR1 SGDLS, CDR2 YYNGEE. V was clipped by 4 bases and J by 4 bases; unmatched bases: 8. CDR3 region: CASSPRGLADGANVLTF. In nucleotides, the CDR3 is TGTGCCAGCAGCCCGAGAGGACTAGCGGACGGGGCCAACGTCCTGACTTTC. Full variable domain (missing parts from reference TRBV9 and TRBJ2-6): DSGVTQTPKHLITATGQRVTLRCSPRSGDLSVYWYQQSLDQGLQFLIQYYNGEERAKGNILERFSAQQFPDLHSELNLSSLELGDSALYFCASSPRGLADGANVLTFGAGSRLTVL.

Concerning this clonotype itself: A much bigger clone sits one base away, suggesting this may be a read error. V usage is TRBV14 and J usage is TRBJ2-3, with D uncertain. The germline gives CDR1 SGHDN, CDR2 FVKESK. There are 11 residues in the CDR3. Trimming pared 4 bases from V and 7 bases from J, leaving 6 bases between. This CDR3 is CASSPDHTQYF. CDR3 bases: TGTGCCAGCAGCCCAGACCATACGCAGTATTTT.

This clonotype was found a few times. The chain carries TRBV10-1 and TRBJ2-1; D gene uncertain. The CDR3 length is 14 residues. The V end lost 5 bases, the J end lost 4 bases, and 12 bases lay between the germline ends. Germline CDR1 WNHNN, CDR2 SYGVQD (reference sequence). CDR3 DNA: TGCGCCAGCAGTAAACTGACCCAATACAATGAGCAGTTCTTC. It encodes CASSKLTQYNEQFF.

The chain links TRBV27 to TRBJ1-4, with D perhaps TRBD1 (6 bases). Germline V gene sequence: CDR1 MNHEY, CDR2 SMNVEV (reference sequence). V was clipped by 4 bases and J by 3 bases, with 12 bases between them. This CDR3 comprises 15 residues. In nucleotides, the CDR3 is TGTGCCAGCAGTTCCCAGGGGCTCGCTAATGAAAAACTGTTTTTT. Amino acids: CASSSQGLANEKLFF.

The table lists this clonotype with a few counts. The J gene is TRBJ2-1, the V gene TRBV20-1; D perhaps matches TRBD1 (5 bases). Germline CDR1 reads DFQATT; CDR2 reads SNEGSKA (reference sequence). V shed 6 bases and J shed 0 bases, with 15 bases lying between them. The CDR3 has 15 residues. The CDR3 bases are TGCAGTGCCCAACAGGCCCGGAGCTCCTACAATGAGCAGTTCTTC. It yields the protein CSAQQARSSYNEQFF.

This clonotype was recorded many times. V gene TRBV2 combines with J gene TRBJ2-7, with a possible D match to TRBD2 (6 bases). Germline V lookup: CDR1 SNHLY, CDR2 FYNNEI. This CDR3 region has 14 residues. The germline V and J ends were trimmed by 8 bases and 0 bases, with 14 bases remaining between them. The CDR3 region has the DNA TGTGCCAGCGTTACGGGAGCGCCCTCCTACGAGCAGTACTTC. It codes for CASVTGAPSYEQYF.

The J gene is TRBJ2-5, the V gene TRBV5-1; weak D call: TRBD2 (6 bases). The CDR3 covers 14 residues. The germline gives CDR1 SGHRS, CDR2 YFSETQ. V lost 3 bases, J lost 4 bases, and 13 bases lay in between. CDR3 DNA: TGCGCCAGCAGCTGGGGACTGGGGTCAGAGACCCAGTACTTC. It yields the protein CASSWGLGSETQYF.

This clonotype has more than one count but fewer than ten. This sequence joins TRBV29-1 and TRBJ1-2; 11 nucleotides match TRBD1. CDR3 length equals 15 residues. Germline-derived CDR1 and CDR2 are SQVTM and ANQGSEA. The trim removed 3 bases at V and 7 bases at J, leaving 10 bases unmatched. CDR3 sequence (DNA): TGCAGCGTTGAGGACAGGGGGCGACCCAAGGGTGGCTACACCTTC. The encoded protein is CSVEDRGRPKGGYTF.

This chain links TRBV24-1 with TRBJ2-5; 15 bases agree with TRBD2. Germline-derived CDR1 and CDR2 are KGHDR and SFDVKD. Trimming took 7 bases from V and 4 from J; bases not matched to a gene: 15. This CDR3 contains 19 residues. The CDR3 loop is CATSSPGLAGGGLRETQYF. DNA of the CDR3: TGTGCCACCAGCTCCCCGGGACTAGCGGGAGGTGGTCTTCGAGAGACCCAGTACTTC.

This chain connects TRBV9 to TRBJ2-7, with a possible D match to TRBD2 (5 bases). The germline gives CDR1 SGDLS, CDR2 YYNGEE. V was clipped by 3 bases and J by 3 bases, with 10 bases between them. The CDR3 length is 13 residues. The CDR3 DNA reads TGTGCCAGCAGCGGAGACGGGGACTACGAGCAGTACTTC. This translates into CASSGDGDYEQYF.

The chain employs TRBV12-3 or TRBV12-4 and TRBJ1-3; D is undetermined. Between the trimmed V and J ends, which lost 3 bases and 4 bases, there was a span of 31 bases. The CDR3 runs to 21 residues. The CDR3 DNA reads as TGTGCCAGCAGTTTTTCTTTTTATCGGATTTTTGGACCCGGGCTAGGAAACACCATATATTTT. This encodes CASSFSFYRIFGPGLGNTIYF.

The chain couples TRBV5-1 to TRBJ2-1, with 8 bases fitting TRBD2. In germline, CDR1 is SGHRS, CDR2 YFSETQ. V lost 5 bases, J lost 6 bases, and 10 bases stayed unmatched. The CDR3 totals 15 residues. CDR3 nucleotides: TGCGCCAGCAGAATGGGCGGGGGGCTCGTCAATGAGCAGTTCTTC. This translates into CASRMGGGLVNEQFF.

This clonotype was recorded many times. The CDR3 here is CSARVPGRSGNIQYF. As DNA, the CDR3 is TGCAGTGCTAGGGTACCTGGCAGGTCGGGAAACATTCAGTACTTC. The chain joins TRBV20-1 to TRBJ2-4; D gene ambiguous. V was clipped by 3 bases and J by 6 bases, with 18 bases between them. Germline V CDR1 and CDR2: DFQATT, SNEGSKA (reference sequence). The CDR3 loop spans 15 amino acids.

The table lists this clonotype with many counts. V usage is TRBV2 and J usage is TRBJ2-3; 8 bases are shared with TRBD2. V dropped 6 bases and J dropped 2; count of bases not matched to a gene: 4. The CDR3 runs 14 residues. The V gene's germline CDR1 is SNHLY and CDR2 FYNNEI. The CDR3: CASRVAGSTDTQYF. In DNA, the CDR3 is TGTGCCAGCAGGGTAGCGGGATCCACAGATACGCAGTATTTT.

This clonotype was counted many times. This chain uses TRBV7-8 with TRBJ2-2; D tentatively reads TRBD1 or TRBD2 (5 bases each). Germline lookup yields CDR1 SGHVS and CDR2 FQNEAQ. With 5 bases removed from V and 1 base from J, the gap between germline ends came to 11 bases. The CDR3 runs 15 residues. The CDR3 sequence is CASSPRDRNTGELFF. The CDR3 bases are TGTGCCAGCAGCCCCCGGGACCGGAACACCGGGGAGCTGTTTTTT.

This clonotype occurred a few times. V usage is TRBV5-1 and J usage is TRBJ1-4; TRBD1 might be the D (5 bases). V was pared by 0 bases and J by 8 bases, with 11 bases between. Germline V gene sequence: CDR1 SGHRS, CDR2 YFSETQ. This CDR3 spans 14 amino acids. CDR3 residues: CASSLAAGGEKLFF. The CDR3 region has the DNA TGCGCCAGCAGCTTGGCCGCCGGGGGGGAAAAACTGTTTTTT. Complete variable domain (other parts from reference TRBV5-1 and TRBJ1-4): KAGVTQTPRYLIKTRGQQVTLSCSPISGHRSVSWYQQTPGQGLQFLFEYFSETQRNKGNFPGRFSGRQFSNSRSEMNVSTLELGDSALYLCASSLAAGGEKLFFGSGTQLSVL.

This clonotype showed up just a few times. V gene TRBV7-9 combines with J gene TRBJ1-2; TRBD1 matches 8 bases. The germline V gene encodes CDR1 SEHNR and CDR2 FQNEAQ (reference sequence). V was clipped by 5 bases and J by 8 bases; unmatched bases: 7. There are 13 residues in the CDR3. The CDR3 coding sequence is TGTGCCAGCAGCCCGGACAGGGCCAGCGGCTACACCTTC. Protein: CASSPDRASGYTF.

This clonotype was counted only a few times. V is TRBV11-1 and J is TRBJ2-3; 7 bases align to TRBD2. Unmatched junction bases numbered 15, after V lost 3 bases and J lost 0 bases. The germline V gene has CDR1 SGHAT and CDR2 FQDESV (reference sequence). CDR3 size: 19 residues. DNA for the CDR3: TGTGCCAGCAGCTTGGGGGACTACGCAAGTTTTTCTAGCACAGATACGCAGTATTTT. Its translation: CASSLGDYASFSSTDTQYF.

The rearrangement uses TRBV28 and TRBJ2-2; D not resolved. Trimming pared 7 bases from V and 1 base from J, leaving 19 bases between. From germline, CDR1 is MDHEN and CDR2 SYDVKM. The CDR3 has 17 residues. CDR3 loop: CASIPAPGLENTGELFF. The CDR3 DNA reads as TGTGCCAGCATCCCCGCGCCGGGTCTTGAGAACACCGGGGAGCTGTTTTTT.

This clonotype was detected ten times or more. CDR3 amino acids: CASSYPPGQGAQGELFF. The CDR3 DNA is TGTGCCAGCAGCTACCCCCCGGGACAGGGGGCCCAGGGGGAGCTGTTTTTT. The chain couples TRBV28 to TRBJ2-2; 12 nucleotides line up with TRBD1. Germline-derived CDR1 and CDR2 are MDHEN and SYDVKM. J was trimmed by 8 bases and V by 6 bases; bases with no gene match: 13. CDR3 length: 17 residues.